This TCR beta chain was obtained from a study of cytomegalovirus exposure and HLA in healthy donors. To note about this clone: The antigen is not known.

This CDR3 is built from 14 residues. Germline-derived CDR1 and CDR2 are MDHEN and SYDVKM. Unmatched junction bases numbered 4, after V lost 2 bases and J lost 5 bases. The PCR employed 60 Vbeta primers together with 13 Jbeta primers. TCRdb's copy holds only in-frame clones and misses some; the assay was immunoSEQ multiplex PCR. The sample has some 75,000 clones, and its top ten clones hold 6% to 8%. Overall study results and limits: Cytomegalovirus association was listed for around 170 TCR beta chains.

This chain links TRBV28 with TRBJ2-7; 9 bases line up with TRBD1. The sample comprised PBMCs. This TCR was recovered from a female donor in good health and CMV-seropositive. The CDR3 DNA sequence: TGTGCCAGCAGTTTAATGGGACAGGGAAACGAGCAGTACTTC. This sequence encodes CASSLMGQGNEQYF.